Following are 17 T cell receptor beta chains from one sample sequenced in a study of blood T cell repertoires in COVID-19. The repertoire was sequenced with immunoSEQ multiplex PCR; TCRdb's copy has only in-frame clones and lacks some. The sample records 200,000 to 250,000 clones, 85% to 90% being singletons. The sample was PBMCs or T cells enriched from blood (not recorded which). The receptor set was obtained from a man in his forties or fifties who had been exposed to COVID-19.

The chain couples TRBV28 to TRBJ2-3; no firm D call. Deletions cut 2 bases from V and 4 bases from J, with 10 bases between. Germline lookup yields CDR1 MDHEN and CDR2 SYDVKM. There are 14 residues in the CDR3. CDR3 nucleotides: TGTGCCAGCAGTTTAAGAGTGCTCTCAGATACGCAGTATTTT. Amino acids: CASSLRVLSDTQYF. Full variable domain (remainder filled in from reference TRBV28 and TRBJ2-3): DVKVTQSSRYLVKRTGEKVFLECVQDMDHENMFWYRQDPGLGLRLIYFSYDVKMKEKGDIPEGYSVSREKKERFSLILESASTNQTSMYLCASSLRVLSDTQYFGPGTRLTVL.

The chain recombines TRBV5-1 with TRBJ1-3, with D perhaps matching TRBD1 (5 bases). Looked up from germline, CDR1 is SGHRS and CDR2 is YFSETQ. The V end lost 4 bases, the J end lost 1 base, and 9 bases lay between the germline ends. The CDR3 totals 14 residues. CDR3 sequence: CASSKDRSGNTIYF. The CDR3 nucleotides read TGCGCCAGCAGCAAAGACAGATCTGGAAACACCATATATTTT.

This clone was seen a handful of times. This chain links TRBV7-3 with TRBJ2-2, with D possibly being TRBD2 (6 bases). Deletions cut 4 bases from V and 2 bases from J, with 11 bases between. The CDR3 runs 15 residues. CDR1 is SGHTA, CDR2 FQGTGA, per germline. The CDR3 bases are TGTGCCAGCAGCTCCGGGGGTTTCAACACCGGGGAGCTGTTTTTT. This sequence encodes CASSSGGFNTGELFF.

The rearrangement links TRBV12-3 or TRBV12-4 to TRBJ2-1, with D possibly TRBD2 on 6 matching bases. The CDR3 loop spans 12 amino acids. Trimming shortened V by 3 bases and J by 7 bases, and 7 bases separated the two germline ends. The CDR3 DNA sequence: TGTGCCAGCAGTTTTGGGGGGAATGAGCAGTTCTTC. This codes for CASSFGGNEQFF.

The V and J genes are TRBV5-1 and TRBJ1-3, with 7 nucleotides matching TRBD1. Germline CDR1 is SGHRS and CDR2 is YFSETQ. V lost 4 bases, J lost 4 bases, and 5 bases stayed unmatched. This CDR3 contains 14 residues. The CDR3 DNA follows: TGCGCCAGCAGCCCGACAGGGACCGGAAACACCATATATTTT. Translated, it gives CASSPTGTGNTIYF.

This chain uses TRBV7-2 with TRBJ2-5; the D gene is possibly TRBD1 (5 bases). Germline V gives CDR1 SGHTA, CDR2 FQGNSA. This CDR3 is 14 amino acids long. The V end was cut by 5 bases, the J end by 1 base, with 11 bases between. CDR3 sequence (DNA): TGTGCCAGCAGCAGCCGACAGATCCAAGAGACCCAGTACTTC. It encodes CASSSRQIQETQYF.

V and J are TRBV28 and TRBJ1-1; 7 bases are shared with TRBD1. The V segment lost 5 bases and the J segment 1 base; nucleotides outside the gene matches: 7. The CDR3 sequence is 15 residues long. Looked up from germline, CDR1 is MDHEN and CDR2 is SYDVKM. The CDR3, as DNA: TGTGCCAGCAGTACCCCGGGACAGTCGAACACTGAAGCTTTCTTT. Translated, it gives CASSTPGQSNTEAFF.

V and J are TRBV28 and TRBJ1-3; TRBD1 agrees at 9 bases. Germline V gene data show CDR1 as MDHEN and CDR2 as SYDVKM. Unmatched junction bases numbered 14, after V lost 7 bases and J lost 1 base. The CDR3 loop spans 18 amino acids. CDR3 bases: TGTGCCAGCAATGTTCCCGGGACAGGGAGGGGATCTGGAAACACCATATATTTT. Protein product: CASNVPGTGRGSGNTIYF.

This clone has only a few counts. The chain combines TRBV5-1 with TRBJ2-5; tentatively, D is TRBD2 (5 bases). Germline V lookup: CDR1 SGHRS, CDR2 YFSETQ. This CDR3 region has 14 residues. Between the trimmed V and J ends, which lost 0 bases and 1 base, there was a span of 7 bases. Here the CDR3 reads CASSLGGFQETQYF. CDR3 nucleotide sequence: TGCGCCAGCAGCTTGGGAGGGTTCCAAGAGACCCAGTACTTC.

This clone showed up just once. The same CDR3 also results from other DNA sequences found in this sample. The CDR3 here is CASSLVGEKLFF. CDR3 DNA sequence: TGTGCCAGCAGCTTAGTCGGGGAAAAACTGTTTTTT. This chain uses TRBV7-9 with TRBJ1-4, with D hard to call. Germline V lookup: CDR1 SEHNR, CDR2 FQNEAQ (reference sequence). The CDR3 spans 12 residues. V was cut by 1 base and J by 8 bases, with 5 bases left in between.

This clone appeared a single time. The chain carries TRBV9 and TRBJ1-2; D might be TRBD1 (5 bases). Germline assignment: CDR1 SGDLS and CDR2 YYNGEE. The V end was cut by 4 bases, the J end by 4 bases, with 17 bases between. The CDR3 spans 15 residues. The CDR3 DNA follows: TGTGCCAGCAGCCGGGACTACAATTTCTTCTATGGCTACACCTTC. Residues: CASSRDYNFFYGYTF.

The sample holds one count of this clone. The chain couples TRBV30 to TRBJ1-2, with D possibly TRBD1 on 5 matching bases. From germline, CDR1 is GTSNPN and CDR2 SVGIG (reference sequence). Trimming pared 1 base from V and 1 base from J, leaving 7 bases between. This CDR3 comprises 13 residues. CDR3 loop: CAWSGQINYGYTF. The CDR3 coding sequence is TGTGCCTGGAGTGGACAGATTAACTATGGCTACACCTTC.

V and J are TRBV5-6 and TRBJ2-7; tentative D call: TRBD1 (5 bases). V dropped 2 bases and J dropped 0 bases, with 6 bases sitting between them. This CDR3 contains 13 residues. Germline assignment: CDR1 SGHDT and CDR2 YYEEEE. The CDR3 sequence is CASSFDSSYEQYV. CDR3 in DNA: TGTGCCAGCAGCTTCGACAGCTCCTACGAGCAGTACGTC.

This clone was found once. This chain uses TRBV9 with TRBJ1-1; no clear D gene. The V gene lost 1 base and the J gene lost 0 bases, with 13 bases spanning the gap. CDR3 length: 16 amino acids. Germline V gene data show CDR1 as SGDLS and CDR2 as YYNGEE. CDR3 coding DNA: TGTGCCAGCAGCGTAACAGACGGGAGAATGAACACTGAAGCTTTCTTT. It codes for CASSVTDGRMNTEAFF.

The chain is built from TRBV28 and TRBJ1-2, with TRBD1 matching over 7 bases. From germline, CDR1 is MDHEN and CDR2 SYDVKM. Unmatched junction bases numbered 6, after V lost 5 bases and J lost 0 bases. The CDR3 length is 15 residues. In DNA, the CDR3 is TGTGCCAGCAGTCCTACAGGGGCCTCTAACTATGGCTACACCTTC. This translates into CASSPTGASNYGYTF.

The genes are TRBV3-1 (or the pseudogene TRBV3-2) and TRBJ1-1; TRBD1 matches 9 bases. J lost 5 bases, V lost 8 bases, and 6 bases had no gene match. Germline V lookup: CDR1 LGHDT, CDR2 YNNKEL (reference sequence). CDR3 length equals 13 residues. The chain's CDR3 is CASERTGDTEAFF. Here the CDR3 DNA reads TGTGCCAGCGAACGGACAGGGGATACTGAAGCTTTCTTT.

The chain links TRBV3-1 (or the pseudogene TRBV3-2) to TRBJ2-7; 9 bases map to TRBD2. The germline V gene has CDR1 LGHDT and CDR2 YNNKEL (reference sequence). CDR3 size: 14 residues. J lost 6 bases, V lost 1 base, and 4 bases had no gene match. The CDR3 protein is CASSQGLAGIEQYF. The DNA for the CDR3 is TGTGCCAGCAGCCAAGGCCTAGCGGGGATCGAGCAGTACTTC.